These 32 T cell receptor beta chains originate from one sample sequenced in a study of shared clonotypes between healthy human individuals. The protocol was immunoSEQ multiplex PCR, while the TCRdb copy is restricted to in-frame clones and leaves out a portion. The sample shows about 2.4 million clones, 93% of them seen only once. Sequenced material: naive CD4+ T cells from PBMCs. Subset reported: CD45RA+ positively selected. These receptors were obtained from a man younger than 35 in good health. Some clones in this sample may be carry-over from other donors' samples.

The rearrangement links TRBV19 to TRBJ2-5, with D possibly TRBD2 on 5 matching bases. Trimming took 4 bases from V and 9 from J, leaving 24 bases between them. CDR1 and CDR2 from the germline V gene are LNHDA and SQIVND (reference sequence). The CDR3 runs to 16 residues. The CDR3 reads CASSTPRTATKPPQYF. CDR3 nucleotides: TGTGCCAGTAGTACCCCCCGGACTGCCACGAAGCCTCCCCAGTACTTC.

This chain links TRBV5-6 with TRBJ2-7; 9 nucleotides line up with TRBD1. V trimming: 0 bases; J trimming: 3 bases; junction bases outside the gene matches: 4. Germline CDR1 SGHDT, CDR2 YYEEEE. The CDR3 is made up of 15 amino acids. The CDR3 reads CASSLAPGQGYEQYF. The CDR3, as DNA: TGTGCCAGCAGCTTGGCCCCGGGACAGGGCTACGAGCAGTACTTC.

The chain employs TRBV6-5 and TRBJ1-2; 9 nucleotides line up with TRBD1. Unmatched junction bases numbered 10, after V lost 7 bases and J lost 7 bases. Germline CDR1 MNHEY, CDR2 SVGAGI. This CDR3 has 14 amino acids. CDR3 loop: CASTLTGGGRGYTF. CDR3 DNA: TGTGCCAGCACCCTTACAGGGGGCGGACGTGGCTACACCTTC.

This rearrangement joins TRBV7-9 to TRBJ2-2, with D uncertain. V shed 2 bases and J shed 8 bases, with 3 bases lying between them. The CDR3 loop spans 11 amino acids. Germline V gives CDR1 SEHNR, CDR2 FQNEAQ (reference sequence). Here the CDR3 DNA reads TGTGCCAGCAGCTTATGGGGGGAGCTGTTTTTT. It specifies CASSLWGELFF.

This sequence joins TRBV6-1 and TRBJ1-4; 10 bases match TRBD1. Germline V gives CDR1 MNHNS, CDR2 SASEGT. This CDR3 is 15 amino acids long. V was clipped by 3 bases and J by 6 bases; unmatched bases: 4. The CDR3 sequence: CASSEGQGPYEKLFF. CDR3 in DNA: TGTGCCAGCAGTGAGGGACAGGGGCCCTATGAAAAACTGTTTTTT.

The rearrangement joins TRBV2 to TRBJ1-1, with D tentatively TRBD1 (6 bases). This CDR3 spans 12 amino acids. Germline CDR1 reads SNHLY; CDR2 reads FYNNEI. Between the trimmed V and J ends, which lost 4 bases and 11 bases, there was a span of 14 bases. DNA for the CDR3: TGTGCCAGCAGTGTCTACAGGGAGGTTGCTTTCTTT. Translated: CASSVYREVAFF.

This chain links TRBV21-1 with TRBJ1-1; TRBD1 was called by the table and not checked on the DNA. TRBV21-1 is termed a pseudogene. The CDR3 totals 11 residues. The DNA of the CDR3 is TGTGCCAGCAACCCAGACACTGAAGCTTTCTTT. Its protein is CASNPDTEAFF.

This sequence joins TRBV28 and TRBJ2-7; D might be TRBD2 (6 bases). The CDR3 is made up of 15 amino acids. CDR1 is MDHEN and CDR2 is SYDVKM in the germline V gene. The germline V and J ends were trimmed by 6 bases and 5 bases, with 20 bases remaining between them. CDR3 DNA: TGTGCCAGCAGCCGGGTAGCGGAGATAGAGGACGAGCAGTACTTC. Encoded protein: CASSRVAEIEDEQYF. Looking up the rest from reference TRBV28 and TRBJ2-7 gives the full variable domain: DVKVTQSSRYLVKRTGEKVFLECVQDMDHENMFWYRQDPGLGLRLIYFSYDVKMKEKGDIPEGYSVSREKKERFSLILESASTNQTSMYLCASSRVAEIEDEQYFGPGTRLTVT.

This clone was observed a handful of times. V gene TRBV6-1 combines with J gene TRBJ1-5; D is ambiguous. The V and J ends lost 3 bases and 0 bases respectively, with 12 bases between them. The CDR3 runs 16 residues. Germline values: CDR1 MNHNS, CDR2 SASEGT. The DNA for the CDR3 is TGTGCCAGCAGTGAGTCAGCCACCTATAGCAATCAGCCCCAGCATTTT. Amino acid sequence: CASSESATYSNQPQHF.

The CDR3: CAWSDGGPPKGLFF. The CDR3 DNA follows: TGTGCCTGGAGTGATGGAGGCCCCCCAAAAGGACTGTTTTTT. The chain recombines TRBV30 with TRBJ1-4; D is undetermined. V was trimmed by 1 base and J by 13 bases, leaving 19 bases between them. This CDR3 spans 14 amino acids. Germline V gene lookup returns CDR1 GTSNPN and CDR2 SVGIG (reference sequence).

V is TRBV5-6 and J is TRBJ1-2; D not resolved. There are 15 residues in the CDR3. The germline V and J ends were trimmed by 4 bases and 7 bases, with 20 bases remaining between them. The germline V gene encodes CDR1 SGHDT and CDR2 YYEEEE. The CDR3 DNA follows: TGTGCCAGCAGCCAAATCCGGGAGGGCTCAGGTGGCTACACCTTC. It codes for CASSQIREGSGGYTF.

The chain joins TRBV18 to TRBJ2-1; 9 positions match TRBD1. With 2 bases clipped from V and 4 bases from J, the junction kept 6 bases outside the gene matches. Germline V gives CDR1 KGHSH, CDR2 LQKENI. The length of the CDR3 is 16 residues. The CDR3 loop reads CASSPRVTGGYNEQFF. The DNA for the CDR3 is TGTGCCAGCTCACCAAGAGTGACAGGGGGGTACAATGAGCAGTTCTTC. Using reference TRBV18 and TRBJ2-1 for the parts outside the CDR3, the full variable domain is NAGVMQNPRHLVRRRGQEARLRCSPMKGHSHVYWYRQLPEEGLKFMVYLQKENIIDESGMPKERFSAEFPKEGPSILRIQQVVRGDSAAYFCASSPRVTGGYNEQFFGPGTRLTVL.

The chain employs TRBV7-2 and TRBJ2-1, with TRBD2 matching over 13 bases. The junction had 6 bases not matched to a gene; V was cut back by 3 bases and J by 7 bases. Per germline, CDR1 SGHTA and CDR2 FQGNSA. The CDR3 runs 16 residues. The DNA of the CDR3 is TGTGCCAGCAGCTTGGCCGGGACTAGCGGGAAGAATGAGCAGTTCTTC. Translated, it gives CASSLAGTSGKNEQFF.

This clone was seen only a few times. V and J are TRBV5-6 and TRBJ1-5, with D tentatively TRBD1 (5 bases). Germline CDR1 SGHDT, CDR2 YYEEEE. The V end lost 1 base, the J end lost 5 bases, and 10 bases lay between the germline ends. The length of the CDR3 is 14 residues. The CDR3: CASSLSSGDQPQHF. The CDR3 DNA follows: TGTGCCAGCAGCTTGTCGTCGGGGGATCAGCCCCAGCATTTT.

The V and J genes are TRBV5-1 and TRBJ2-2; the D gene is possibly TRBD2 (6 bases). V lost 4 bases and J lost 2, with 9 bases in between. Germline V CDR1 and CDR2: SGHRS, YFSETQ. CDR3 length: 14 residues. This CDR3 is CASSDGTNTGELFF. The DNA of the CDR3 is TGCGCCAGCAGCGATGGGACTAACACCGGGGAGCTGTTTTTT.

Note on this clone: The same CDR3 also results from other DNA sequences found in this sample. The V and J genes are TRBV29-1 and TRBJ1-1; TRBD1 aligns across 10 bases. Germline loops: CDR1 SQVTM, CDR2 ANQGSEA. The CDR3 has 13 residues. Germline trimming cut 6 bases from V and 3 bases from J; bases unmatched to any gene: 4. The DNA for the CDR3 is TGCAGCGTCCGGACAGGGGGGGACACTGAAGCTTTCTTT. Translation gives CSVRTGGDTEAFF. Based on the CDR3 plus reference TRBV29-1 and TRBJ1-1, the full variable domain is SAVISQKPSRDICQRGTSLTIQCQVDSQVTMMFWYRQQPGQSLTLIATANQGSEATYESGFVIDKFPISRPNLTFSTLTVSNMSPEDSSIYLCSVRTGGDTEAFFGQGTRLTVV.

The rearrangement joins TRBV6-5 to TRBJ2-1, with 8 bases matching TRBD1. Per the germline V gene, CDR1 is MNHEY and CDR2 is SVGAGI. Trimming at V came to 0 bases and at J to 5 bases, leaving 6 bases not matched to a gene. This CDR3 contains 16 residues. This CDR3 reads CASSYSQGAPNNEQFF. The CDR3 DNA follows: TGTGCCAGCAGTTACTCTCAGGGGGCACCAAACAATGAGCAGTTCTTC.

Comment on this clone: Other nucleotide sequences from this sample produce the same CDR3. The chain is built from TRBV19 and TRBJ2-1, with 11 positions matching TRBD2. V shed 0 bases, J shed 4 bases, and the junction held 2 bases outside the gene matches. Germline CDR1 and CDR2: LNHDA and SQIVND (reference sequence). This CDR3 has 16 amino acids. The CDR3 bases are TGTGCCAGTAGTATAGAAGTAGCGGGAGGGTACAATGAGCAGTTCTTC. It encodes CASSIEVAGGYNEQFF.

The J gene is TRBJ2-1, the V gene TRBV7-9; 12 positions agree with TRBD2. J was trimmed by 8 bases and V by 2 bases; bases with no gene match: 10. The CDR3 length is 17 residues. Per the germline V gene, CDR1 is SEHNR and CDR2 is FQNEAQ (reference sequence). The CDR3 loop reads CASSLKRLAGVRDEQFF. DNA for the CDR3: TGTGCCAGCAGCTTAAAGCGACTAGCGGGAGTCAGGGATGAGCAGTTCTTC. Full variable domain (remainder filled in from reference TRBV7-9 and TRBJ2-1): DTGVSQNPRHKITKRGQNVTFRCDPISEHNRLYWYRQTLGQGPEFLTYFQNEAQLEKSRLLSDRFSAERPKGSFSTLEIQRTEQGDSAMYLCASSLKRLAGVRDEQFFGPGTRLTVL.

V and J are TRBV9 and TRBJ2-7; D could derive from TRBD1 or TRBD2 (5 bases each). V lost 3 bases to trimming and J lost 4 bases, with 20 bases between them. The germline gives CDR1 SGDLS, CDR2 YYNGEE. This CDR3 is built from 16 residues. This CDR3 reads CASSARQGEGSYEQYF. Written as DNA, the CDR3 is TGTGCCAGCAGCGCCCGTCAGGGAGAGGGGTCGTACGAGCAGTACTTC.

The chain is built from TRBV2 and TRBJ2-1, with D unresolved. The ends were cut back, 5 bases at V and 7 bases at J, with 9 bases in the middle. The CDR3 is 12 amino acids. Germline values: CDR1 SNHLY, CDR2 FYNNEI. The CDR3, as DNA: TGTGCCAGCAGTTCCCTAGATAATGAGCAGTTCTTC. Translating it yields CASSSLDNEQFF.

This chain joins TRBV10-3 and TRBJ2-1; D is unresolved. V was trimmed by 5 bases and J by 6 bases, leaving 5 bases between them. Germline CDR1 ENHRY, CDR2 SYGVKD. The CDR3 spans 11 residues. The CDR3 DNA sequence: TGTGCCATCAGTACGGGCAATGAGCAGTTCTTC. The encoded protein is CAISTGNEQFF.

The genes are TRBV4-1 and TRBJ1-1; the D gene is possibly TRBD1 (5 bases). V lost 2 bases to trimming and J lost 4 bases, with 17 bases between them. Per germline, CDR1 MGHRA and CDR2 YSYEKL. This CDR3 comprises 16 residues. In nucleotides, the CDR3 is TGCGCCAGCAGCCAACCCTTGGCAGGGAGGGGCACTGAAGCTTTCTTT. As protein: CASSQPLAGRGTEAFF.

On this clone itself: One end of the junction does not line up with germline, which may come from a read error. V usage is TRBV5-4 and J usage is TRBJ1-2; D perhaps matches TRBD1 (5 bases). The germline V gene has CDR1 SGHNT and CDR2 YYREEE (reference sequence). The CDR3 runs to 12 residues. The CDR3 is CASSSLNRRIAF. The CDR3 DNA is TGTGCCAGCAGCTCCTTAAACAGGAGGATCGCCTTC.

The gene calls are TRBV6-4 and TRBJ1-1; D uncertain. With 5 bases removed from V and 1 base from J, the gap between germline ends came to 14 bases. Germline V gene lookup returns CDR1 MRHNA and CDR2 SNTAGT. CDR3 length equals 15 residues. The CDR3 sequence is CASSHLPGGNTEAFF. The CDR3 bases are TGTGCCAGCAGTCACCTCCCGGGAGGGAACACTGAAGCTTTCTTT.

For this clone: The sample holds other DNA sequences that translate to the same CDR3. The chain uses TRBV11-2 and TRBJ2-2; TRBD1 might be the D (5 bases). Trimming left V 5 bases short and J 5 bases short, with 12 bases between. Germline V lookup: CDR1 SGHAT, CDR2 FQNNGV. The CDR3 spans 14 residues. The DNA of the CDR3 is TGTGCCAGCAGCCCCCTCCAGGGAACCGGGGAGCTGTTTTTT. This gives the protein CASSPLQGTGELFF.

This chain uses TRBV7-3 with TRBJ1-3; D is ambiguous. V was cut by 5 bases and J by 0 bases, with 14 bases left in between. The CDR3 length is 16 residues. From germline, CDR1 is SGHTA and CDR2 FQGTGA. The CDR3 reads CASSRTGSGSGNTIYF. The CDR3 region has the DNA TGTGCCAGCAGCAGAACCGGGTCAGGCTCTGGAAACACCATATATTTT.

Comment on this clone: In the same sample, other DNA sequences code for this CDR3. The genes are TRBV28 and TRBJ1-1; TRBD1 is a possible D gene (5 bases). Trimming stripped 6 bases from V and 1 base from J, with 9 bases between. There are 13 residues in the CDR3. Germline-derived CDR1 and CDR2 are MDHEN and SYDVKM. The CDR3 DNA is TGTGCCAGCAGCAGGGATCCGAACACTGAAGCTTTCTTT. Protein sequence: CASSRDPNTEAFF. Drawing the rest from reference TRBV28 and TRBJ1-1, the complete variable domain is DVKVTQSSRYLVKRTGEKVFLECVQDMDHENMFWYRQDPGLGLRLIYFSYDVKMKEKGDIPEGYSVSREKKERFSLILESASTNQTSMYLCASSRDPNTEAFFGQGTRLTVV.

The V gene is TRBV19, the J gene TRBJ2-5; 8 nucleotides align to TRBD2. The CDR3 sequence is 14 residues long. Germline lookup yields CDR1 LNHDA and CDR2 SQIVND (reference sequence). After removal of 10 bases from V and 5 bases from J, the junction contained 12 bases not matched to a gene. The CDR3 DNA is TGTGCCACTCGGGAGGGCGGGAGCGGCGAGACCCAGTACTTC. Its protein is CATREGGSGETQYF.

This clone was seen more than once but under ten times. This chain connects TRBV4-1 to TRBJ2-7; the match to TRBD1 covers 7 bases. The V gene end was trimmed by 4 bases and the J gene end by 3 bases; junction bases not matched to a gene: 6. The CDR3 has 14 amino acids. Germline loops: CDR1 MGHRA, CDR2 YSYEKL. CDR3 coding DNA: TGCGCCAGCAGCCGGGAACAGGGGATCTACGAGCAGTACTTC. Encoded protein: CASSREQGIYEQYF.

J is TRBJ1-1 and V is TRBV7-9; the D is unclear. The V gene lost 5 bases and the J gene lost 4 bases, with 17 bases spanning the gap. The CDR3 consists of 15 residues. Germline CDR1 SEHNR, CDR2 FQNEAQ (reference sequence). The CDR3 region is CASSLPLMPGTEAFF. CDR3 sequence (DNA): TGTGCCAGCAGCCTCCCGTTGATGCCGGGCACTGAAGCTTTCTTT.

The chain combines TRBV18 with TRBJ2-4; TRBD1 agrees at 11 bases. Trimming at V came to 4 bases and at J to 0 bases, leaving 11 bases not matched to a gene. Germline V gives CDR1 KGHSH, CDR2 LQKENI. This CDR3 has 19 residues. The CDR3 sequence: CASSQVLGQGGLAKNIQYF. The CDR3 coding sequence is TGTGCCAGCTCACAAGTTCTGGGACAGGGGGGACTAGCCAAAAACATTCAGTACTTC.